The T cell receptor (beta chain) under discussion was sequenced for a study of graft-versus-host responses after intestinal transplantation (dated by TCRdb to about 2021). Background on the whole study: The transplants that recipients received were multivisceral, liver-intestinal, or isolated intestinal. Every recipient was given anti-thymocyte globulin induction, followed by roughly 3 years of maintenance tacrolimus and steroids. Bulk TCR-beta CDR3 sequencing was used to track graft-versus-host and host-versus-graft alloreactive T cell clones in the graft, circulation and bone marrow after intestinal transplantation. To identify alloreactive clones, pre-transplant mixed lymphocyte reaction products were sequenced and then compared with unstimulated pre-transplant donor and recipient T cells. A cohort of about 26 intestinal transplant recipients, including one retransplant, was enrolled, and a few patients lacking pretransplant specimens were excluded. Donor T cell macrochimerism was defined as a peak of at least 4% donor T cells among recipient peripheral blood mononuclear cells. Samples from three later patients were sequenced in-house on an Illumina MiSeq with MiXCR processing rather than by the commercial service.

The CDR3 covers 16 residues, taking in both the cysteine and the phenylalanine. CDR3 DNA is the only sequence kept; it has 48 bases, read in frame from the first base. From the germline V gene, CDR1 is MNHEY and CDR2 is SVGAGI. The germline V and J ends show losses of 4 bases and 0 bases respectively, and no gene match explains 4 bases of the junction. Libraries were made using the immunoSEQ multiplex PCR assay. For most patients, genomic DNA was isolated with the Qiagen DNeasy Blood and Tissue Kit and shipped frozen to Adaptive Biotechnologies for TCR sequencing. Adaptive Biotechnologies carried out high-throughput TCR-beta CDR3 sequencing of genomic DNA for most patients. The authors' analysis ran thus. TCR sequencing data for 18 patients were retrieved from Adaptive's ImmunoSEQ software; a few other patients were processed with MiXCR and VDJtools. To correct CD4 versus CD8 sorting errors, sequences present in both subsets at a frequency ratio below 5:1 were removed. CDR3 nucleotide sequences shared between donor and recipient were removed because their origin could not be assigned. To be classed as alloreactive, a clone needed at least 2-fold expansion over unstimulated cells and a minimum CFSE-low frequency of 0.002% (template counts) or 0.001% (read counts). Clones detected in sequenced pre-transplant spleen, lymph node, or MLR CFSE-low populations of the donor or recipient were defined as mappable. The cumulative frequency of alloreactive clones was calculated as a percentage of all sequences, weighted by copy number. In TCRdb, the immuneACCESS table is reduced to in-frame sequences with V and J assigned. These tables do not hold every clone; where another copy was compared, an unresolved V gene accounts for under half, and the others remain unexplained. That table gives V, J and clone size, and the DNA gave D and trimming. The sample table records around 50,000 clones; roughly 90% of these occur just once. The top ten clones comprise 0.55% to 0.65% of the sample.

Points on this clone: It has no known antigen specificity. No base quality information exists; no much larger clone differs at one position.

General findings and caveats noted by the study authors: Early after transplant, peak levels of circulating GvH clones were found to be associated with declines in HvG clones. The relatively low number and heterogeneity of intestinal transplant patients limited the conclusions. GvH clones were found in recipient bone marrow, and some of the GvH clones appeared earlier in ileal mucosa or blood, which is consistent with an intestinal mucosal origin. In the allografts of patients with donor T cell macrochimerism, GvH to HvG T cell clonal ratios were high.

The time point label, read with the paper, signifies: cells obtained before transplantation from donor or recipient. CD3+CD4+ and CD3+CD8+ populations were FACS-sorted from unstimulated pre-transplant donor and recipient cells taken from spleen or lymph nodes. The sequence is built from TRBV6-5 and TRBJ1-3, with 9 bases matching TRBD1. The clonotype was recovered from a human donor who was the organ donor for an intestinal transplant. The sequencing used unstimulated CD4+ T cells sorted from spleen or lymph node cells, collected before transplant. The CDR3 protein is CASSWGQGVSGNTIYF. The base sequence is TGTGCCAGCAGTTGGGGACAGGGCGTCTCTGGAAACACCATATATTTT.